This T cell receptor (beta chain) was profiled in a study of CD8+CD57+ T cells in acquired aplastic anemia. In its sample, this clonotype was seen many times. Its antigen is unknown. General observations from the study: CD8+ Simpson's diversity showed no significant patient-control difference. Patients and controls shared approximately 30 CD8+ CDR3 sequences, highly expressed in patients.

Germline V gene lookup returns CDR1 SGHTA and CDR2 FQGTGA. The CDR3 is 15 amino acids. J lost 6 bases, V lost 1 base, and 6 bases had no gene match. Before being chosen for sequencing, patients had shown CD8+CD57+ cell expansion by flow cytometry. Receipt of therapy had not occurred in any patient by the time of blood sampling. TCR beta VDJ and CDR3 profiling used genomic DNA as template. TCRdb processed the reads anew with MiXCR; each CDR3 protein has one entry. The data show some 170,000 distinct CDR3 sequences, more than 45% seen once. This sequence joins TRBV7-3 and TRBJ1-1, with 9 bases fitting TRBD1. Input material: sorted CD4+, CD8+, or CD8+CD57+ T cells (not recorded which) from PBMCs. This TCR was recovered from a human donor with aplastic anemia. CDR3 region: CASSLSRDRVPEAFF. CDR3 DNA sequence: TGTGCCAGCAGCTTAAGCCGGGACAGGGTTCCTGAAGCTTTCTTT.